The present T cell receptor beta chain was sequenced within a study of shared clonotypes between healthy human individuals. V dropped 5 bases and J dropped 1; count of bases not matched to a gene: 13. Germline loops: CDR1 SGHAT, CDR2 FQNNGV. The CDR3 sequence is 18 residues long. Repertoires were generated with immunoSEQ multiplex PCR, while TCRdb's copy carries only in-frame clones and drops some. In the table there are 550,000 to 600,000 clones, roughly four fifths of which are singletons. This chain joins TRBV11-2 and TRBJ2-7, with 11 bases lining up with TRBD2. The sample taken for sequencing was PBMCs. This clonotype originated in a woman in her thirties or forties in good health. Some clones in this sample may be carry-over from other donors' samples. In nucleotides, the CDR3 is TGTGCCAGCAGCATAAGGACTAGCGGGTCATTGGAATCCTACGAGCAGTACTTC. As protein: CASSIRTSGSLESYEQYF. Filled out from reference TRBV11-2 and TRBJ2-7, the complete variable domain reads EAGVAQSPRYKIIEKRQSVAFWCNPISGHATLYWYQQILGQGPKLLIQFQNNGVVDDSQLPKDRFSAERLKGVDSTLKIQPAKLEDSAVYLCASSIRTSGSLESYEQYFGPGTRLTVT.